The rows below give T cell receptor beta chains drawn from one sample of a study of blood T cell repertoires in COVID-19. Profiling relied on immunoSEQ multiplex PCR, and the TCRdb table lists in-frame clones only, not all of them. Of more than 110,000 clones in the sample, roughly four fifths are singletons; the top ten hold less than 15%. Sequenced sample: peripheral blood. The origin of the receptors is an elderly man with acute or convalescent COVID-19. The CDR3 runs from the conserved cysteine through the conserved F or W. D genes are given only for firm matches. Expanded clones get a size class; other rows say once, few or many, or leave the size out.

v_gene,j_gene,abundance,len,d_gene,CDR3aa,CDR3nt
TRBV4-3,TRBJ2-2,NA,13,NA,CASSQLLPGELFF,TGCGCCAGCAGCCAATTACTCCCCGGGGAGCTGTTTTTT
TRBV6-5,TRBJ2-5,NA,14,NA,CASSSHQGRETQYF,TGTGCCAGCAGTTCACACCAGGGGCGGGAGACCCAGTACTTC
TRBV9,TRBJ2-3,NA,12,TRBD2,CASSSGEGTQYF,TGTGCCAGCAGCTCGGGGGAGGGTACGCAGTATTTT
TRBV29-1,TRBJ1-2,NA,13,NA,CSVEDRGNYGYTF,TGCAGCGTTGAAGACAGGGGTAACTATGGCTACACCTTC
TRBV3-1/TRBV3-2,TRBJ1-1,few,14,NA,CASSQADTSPGAFF,TGTGCCAGCAGCCAAGCGGACACAAGCCCTGGAGCTTTCTTT
TRBV6-1,TRBJ1-6,NA,15,NA,CASSEEIFYNSPLHF,TGTGCCAGCAGTGAAGAAATCTTCTATAATTCACCCCTCCACTTT
TRBV6-1,TRBJ2-2,once,15,TRBD1,CASSERDRVTGELFF,TGTGCCAGCAGTGAGCGGGACAGGGTGACCGGGGAGCTGTTTTTT
TRBV7-2,TRBJ2-7,NA,18,NA,CASSLNFARAGSHDEQYF,TGTGCCAGCAGCTTAAATTTTGCGAGGGCGGGGTCGCATGACGAGCAGTACTTC
TRBV5-1,TRBJ2-5,NA,15,TRBD1,CASSLATGEQETQYF,TGCGCCAGCAGCTTGGCGACAGGGGAACAAGAGACCCAGTACTTC
TRBV28,TRBJ2-7,NA,16,NA,CASSTVAGRGFDEQYF,TGTGCCAGCTCAACAGTTGCGGGACGAGGATTTGACGAGCAGTACTTC
TRBV3-1/TRBV3-2,TRBJ2-2,NA,16,NA,CASTNIRGTGTGELFF,TGTGCCAGCACCAACATCCGAGGGACTGGCACCGGGGAGCTGTTTTTT
TRBV19,TRBJ2-3,NA,14,NA,CASSQSAVTDTQYF,TGTGCCAGTAGTCAGTCAGCGGTAACAGATACGCAGTATTTT
TRBV3-1/TRBV3-2,TRBJ1-2,NA,15,NA,CASSQKQGMSYGYTF,TGTGCCAGCAGCCAAAAACAGGGAATGAGCTATGGCTACACCTTC
TRBV28,TRBJ1-2,NA,15,TRBD1,CASSSVRDRIYGYTF,TGTGCCAGCAGTTCAGTCCGGGACAGGATCTATGGCTACACCTTC
TRBV4-3,TRBJ1-4,NA,15,NA,CASSQDAGDQGKLFF,TGCGCCAGCAGCCAAGATGCAGGGGATCAGGGGAAACTGTTTTTT
TRBV7-2,TRBJ2-1,NA,15,TRBD2,CASSLDGLGPDEQFF,TGTGCCAGCAGCTTAGATGGACTAGGTCCGGATGAGCAGTTCTTC
TRBV6-5,TRBJ2-5,NA,13,TRBD2,CASSLREGETQYF,TGTGCCAGCAGTTTGAGGGAGGGAGAGACCCAGTACTTC
TRBV27,TRBJ2-1,NA,13,NA,CASSLRNDRNEFF,TGTGCCAGCAGTTTACGCAATGACAGGAACGAGTTCTTC
TRBV10-3,TRBJ2-7,NA,14,NA,CAISEGRGSGEQYF,TGTGCCATCAGTGAAGGAAGGGGATCTGGCGAGCAGTACTTC
TRBV18,TRBJ2-3,NA,12,NA,CASSPPADTQYF,TGTGCCAGCTCCCCCCCGGCAGATACGCAGTATTTT
TRBV7-9,TRBJ1-1,NA,17,TRBD1,CASSRQGDRASNTEAFF,TGTGCCAGCAGCCGCCAAGGGGACAGGGCTTCGAACACTGAAGCTTTCTTT
TRBV19,TRBJ2-7,once,15,NA,CASSIQASGGYEQYF,TGTGCCAGTAGTATACAGGCCAGTGGGGGGTACGAGCAGTACTTC
TRBV28,TRBJ1-5,once,13,NA,CATWTDRGQPQHF,TGTGCCACCTGGACGGATAGAGGGCAGCCCCAGCATTTT
TRBV20-1,TRBJ1-4,NA,12,NA,CSASRQNEKLFF,TGCAGTGCAAGTCGACAGAATGAAAAACTGTTTTTT
TRBV7-8,TRBJ2-2,few,14,NA,CASSLVRGTGELFF,TGTGCCAGCAGCTTAGTAAGGGGGACCGGGGAGCTGTTTTTT